This T cell receptor beta chain was recovered during a study of T cell changes during pregnancy in multiple sclerosis. Per germline, CDR1 LGHNA and CDR2 YSLEER. The CDR3 sequence is 16 residues long. The ends lost 2 bases at V and 11 bases at J; junction bases unmatched: 12. The data were produced by immunoSEQ multiplex PCR, yet TCRdb's version contains in-frame clones alone and is incomplete. The repertoire holds around 62,000 clones, with approximately 91% as singletons. The specimen comprised CD4+ T cells from peripheral blood mononuclear cells, sampled in the first trimester of pregnancy. The chain uses TRBV4-3 and TRBJ1-5, with TRBD1 identical over 10 bases. The receptor's source is a female donor with multiple sclerosis, enrolled in a pregnancy study. The DNA of the CDR3 is TGCGCCAGCAGCCAAACCCAACGACAGGGGGCCGGGTCCCAGCATTTT. Protein: CASSQTQRQGAGSQHF.